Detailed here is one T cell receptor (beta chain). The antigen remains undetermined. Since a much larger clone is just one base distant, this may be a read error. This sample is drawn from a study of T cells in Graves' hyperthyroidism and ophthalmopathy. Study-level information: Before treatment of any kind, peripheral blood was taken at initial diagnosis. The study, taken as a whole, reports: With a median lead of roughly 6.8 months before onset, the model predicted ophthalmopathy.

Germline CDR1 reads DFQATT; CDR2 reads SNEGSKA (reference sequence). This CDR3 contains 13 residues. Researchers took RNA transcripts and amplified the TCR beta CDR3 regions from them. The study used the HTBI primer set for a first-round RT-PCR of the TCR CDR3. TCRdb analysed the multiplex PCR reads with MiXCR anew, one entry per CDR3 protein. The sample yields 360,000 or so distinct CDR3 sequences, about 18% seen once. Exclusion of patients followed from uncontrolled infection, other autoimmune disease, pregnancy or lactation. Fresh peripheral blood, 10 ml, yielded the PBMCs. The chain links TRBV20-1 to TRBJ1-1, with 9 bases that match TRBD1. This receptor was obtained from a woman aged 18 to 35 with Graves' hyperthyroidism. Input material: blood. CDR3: CCARDRVFAEAFF. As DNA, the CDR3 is TGCTGTGCTAGGGACAGGGTTTTTGCTGAAGCTTTCTTT.